A single sample gave rise to the 2 T cell receptor beta chains below, sequenced in a study of T cell responses to AZD1222 COVID-19 vaccine. Sequenced by immunoSEQ multiplex PCR; TCRdb stores in-frame clones only, minus some. The top ten clones hold 3.2% of a sample with fewer than 180,000 clones, 80% to 95% of them seen once. Here the sequenced sample was peripheral blood, taken 28 days after the second AZD1222 dose. These receptors were obtained from an adult who received the AZD1222 COVID-19 vaccine.

The V and J genes are TRBV4-1 and TRBJ2-7; D might be TRBD1 (5 bases). Trimming took off 0 bases at V and 2 bases at J, with 11 bases between the two ends. Per germline, CDR1 MGHRA and CDR2 YSYEKL. CDR3 length equals 15 residues. The CDR3 DNA sequence: TGCGCCAGCAGCCAAGACTCAGGGTTTGCCTACGAGCAGTACTTC. Translating gives CASSQDSGFAYEQYF.

The chain couples TRBV7-8 to TRBJ1-3; TRBD1 might be the D (6 bases). The germline gives CDR1 SGHVS, CDR2 FQNEAQ. V lost 3 bases, J lost 0 bases, and 12 bases lay in between. CDR3 length: 16 residues. The CDR3 sequence: CASSLVGGSSGNTIYF. The CDR3 nucleotides are TGTGCCAGCAGCTTGGTGGGGGGCAGCTCTGGAAACACCATATATTTT.